What follows are 32 T cell receptor beta chains derived from one specimen sequenced in a study of TIL therapy for anti-PD-1-resistant metastatic lung cancer. The time point denotes: pre-treatment sample, taken before nivolumab and TIL therapy. The libraries were made with immunoSEQ v3. The data were produced by immunoSEQ multiplex PCR, yet TCRdb's version contains in-frame clones alone and is incomplete. The table records about 52,000 clones, around 80% of them present only once. The starting material was blood, obtained at baseline. The receptors derive from a woman aged 30-85 years with non-small cell lung cancer.

The chain carries TRBV4-2 and TRBJ2-2; either TRBD1 or TRBD2 may fit D (5 bases each). CDR3 size: 18 residues. V was pared by 2 bases and J by 0 bases, with 16 bases between. Germline V lookup: CDR1 LGHNA, CDR2 YNFKEQ. CDR3: CASSQIKWETANTGELFF. CDR3 nucleotide sequence: TGTGCCAGCAGCCAAATTAAGTGGGAGACAGCGAACACCGGGGAGCTGTTTTTT.

The rearrangement joins TRBV10-1 to TRBJ2-1; TRBD1 agrees at 9 bases. Germline lookup yields CDR1 WNHNN and CDR2 SYGVQD (reference sequence). Trimming cost V 3 bases and J 11 bases; bases outside gene matches: 5. This CDR3 has 13 residues. The CDR3 coding sequence is TGCGCCAGCAGTGACCCTGGACAGGGGAAGCAGTTCTTC. Translated: CASSDPGQGKQFF.

The chain uses TRBV2 and TRBJ1-4, with 9 positions matching TRBD1. The V segment lost 3 bases and the J segment 7 bases; nucleotides outside the gene matches: 3. CDR1 is SNHLY, CDR2 FYNNEI, per germline. This CDR3 has 14 amino acids. The CDR3 loop is CASSDLTGGEKLFF. CDR3 nucleotide sequence: TGTGCCAGCAGTGATTTGACAGGGGGTGAAAAACTGTTTTTT.

As DNA, the CDR3 is TGTGCCAGTAGTACTGGGACGGGGAGCACTGAAGCTTTCTTT. It is translated as CASSTGTGSTEAFF. The V gene is TRBV19, the J gene TRBJ1-1, with a tentative D call TRBD1 (5 bases). CDR3 size: 14 residues. Trimming cost V 4 bases and J 4 bases, with 13 bases left between them. Germline values: CDR1 LNHDA, CDR2 SQIVND (reference sequence). Complete variable domain (other parts from reference TRBV19 and TRBJ1-1): DGGITQSPKYLFRKEGQNVTLSCEQNLNHDAMYWYRQDPGQGLRLIYYSQIVNDFQKGDIAEGYSVSREKKESFPLTVTSAQKNPTAFYLCASSTGTGSTEAFFGQGTRLTVV.

The chain employs TRBV6-1 and TRBJ1-1; 9 bases map to TRBD1. From germline, CDR1 is MNHNS and CDR2 SASEGT. After removal of 0 bases from V and 0 bases from J, the junction contained 5 bases not matched to a gene. CDR3 length equals 17 residues. The CDR3 DNA follows: TGTGCCAGCAGTGAAGCAGGGACAGGGATCATGAACACTGAAGCTTTCTTT. This codes for CASSEAGTGIMNTEAFF.

This clone was seen a few times. The chain couples TRBV7-9 to TRBJ1-1, with TRBD1 as a possible D gene (5 bases). This CDR3 contains 14 residues. The germline CDR1 and CDR2 sequences are SEHNR and FQNEAQ (reference sequence). The V gene lost 5 bases and the J gene lost 9 bases, with 19 bases spanning the gap. Here the CDR3 DNA reads TGTGCCAGCAGCACTACTGCGGGGGAGGGGAAAGCTTTCTTT. Translated, it gives CASSTTAGEGKAFF.

The J gene is TRBJ2-1, the V gene TRBV27, with TRBD2 matching 8 bases. Germline CDR1 and CDR2: MNHEY and SMNVEV (reference sequence). The CDR3 loop spans 19 amino acids. V shed 7 bases, J shed 6 bases, and the junction held 23 bases outside the gene matches. As DNA, the CDR3 is TGTGCCAGCACCCTGGCGGGAGGTCGGTGGGGGATCGGAATCAATGAGCAGTTCTTC. Its protein is CASTLAGGRWGIGINEQFF.

The chain joins TRBV5-5 to TRBJ2-2; a possible D gene is TRBD2 (6 bases). V lost 4 bases to trimming and J lost 2 bases, with 12 bases between them. The length of the CDR3 is 15 residues. Germline V CDR1 and CDR2: SGHKS, YYEKEE (reference sequence). The CDR3 DNA reads as TGTGCCAGCAGCCTCGGACTATCTAACACCGGGGAGCTGTTTTTT. It yields the protein CASSLGLSNTGELFF.

V usage is TRBV5-6 and J usage is TRBJ2-5; the D is unclear. The germline V gene encodes CDR1 SGHDT and CDR2 YYEEEE. Trimming removed 0 bases from V and 1 base from J, with 10 bases in between. This CDR3 is 15 amino acids long. The CDR3 loop reads CASSLAYNSQETQYF. The CDR3 DNA follows: TGTGCCAGCAGCTTGGCCTATAATAGCCAAGAGACCCAGTACTTC.

The sample holds one count of this clone. V gene TRBV27 combines with J gene TRBJ1-2; perhaps TRBD1 as D (6 bases). Trimming removed 6 bases from V and 4 bases from J, with 12 bases in between. Germline loops: CDR1 MNHEY, CDR2 SMNVEV (reference sequence). This CDR3 is 13 amino acids long. CDR3 sequence reads: CASRPDRSYGYTF. The CDR3 coding sequence is TGTGCCAGCAGACCTGACAGGAGCTATGGCTACACCTTC.

The rearrangement links TRBV5-1 to TRBJ2-3; 7 nucleotides align to TRBD1. In germline, CDR1 is SGHRS, CDR2 YFSETQ. The CDR3 length is 15 residues. With V trimmed by 4 bases and J by 4 bases, 9 bases remained unmatched. DNA of the CDR3: TGCGCCAGCAGCATCAGGTCAGGGGGACCAGATACGCAGTATTTT. As protein: CASSIRSGGPDTQYF.

CDR3 sequence: CSAPDGTEAFF. The CDR3 DNA sequence: TGCAGTGCTCCGGACGGGACTGAAGCTTTCTTT. The chain recombines TRBV20-1 with TRBJ1-1; D remains ambiguous. Germline CDR1 is DFQATT and CDR2 is SNEGSKA (reference sequence). The CDR3 totals 11 residues. V lost 5 bases and J lost 5, with 9 bases in between.

J is TRBJ2-2 and V is TRBV5-1; TRBD1 matches 7 bases. Trimming cost V 4 bases and J 1 base; bases outside gene matches: 4. Germline V lookup: CDR1 SGHRS, CDR2 YFSETQ. This CDR3 comprises 15 residues. In DNA, the CDR3 is TGCGCCAGCAGCCGGGACAGAGAGAACACCGGGGAGCTGTTTTTT. It translates to CASSRDRENTGELFF.

This clone has just a few counts. CDR3 sequence reads: CASSYFPILNTEAFF. CDR3 DNA: TGTGCCAGCAGTTACTTCCCAATTTTGAACACTGAAGCTTTCTTT. The chain recombines TRBV6-5 with TRBJ1-1; D remains ambiguous. V was shortened by 1 base and J by 0 bases, with 9 bases between the two germline ends. Looked up from germline, CDR1 is MNHEY and CDR2 is SVGAGI. This CDR3 is 15 amino acids long.

The gene calls are TRBV27 and TRBJ2-5, with D tentatively TRBD1 (5 bases). In germline, CDR1 is MNHEY, CDR2 SMNVEV (reference sequence). V lost 4 bases to trimming and J lost 6 bases, with 6 bases between them. This CDR3 is 11 amino acids long. CDR3 region: CASSSGKTQYF. Written as DNA, the CDR3 is TGTGCCAGCAGTTCAGGGAAGACCCAGTACTTC.

The V and J genes are TRBV5-1 and TRBJ2-1, with TRBD2 identical over 7 bases. Looked up from germline, CDR1 is SGHRS and CDR2 is YFSETQ. This CDR3 spans 13 amino acids. Germline trimming cut 2 bases from V and 6 bases from J; bases unmatched to any gene: 2. The CDR3 sequence is CASSFSGGNEQFF. CDR3 sequence (DNA): TGCGCCAGCAGCTTCTCGGGGGGCAATGAGCAGTTCTTC.

The J gene is TRBJ1-2, the V gene TRBV7-2, with D unresolved. Trimming removed 5 bases from V and 2 bases from J, with 12 bases in between. This CDR3 has 14 residues. Germline assignment: CDR1 SGHTA and CDR2 FQGNSA. In DNA form, the CDR3 reads TGTGCCAGCAGCCGAGACACGGCCAACTATGGCTACACCTTC. It encodes CASSRDTANYGYTF.

The V gene is TRBV5-5, the J gene TRBJ2-1; TRBD2 might be the D (7 bases). The CDR3 sequence is 11 residues long. Deletions cut 4 bases from V and 9 bases from J, with 8 bases between. Germline assignment: CDR1 SGHKS and CDR2 YYEKEE (reference sequence). In nucleotides, the CDR3 is TGTGCCAGCAGCGCGGGGGCTGAGCAGTTCTTC. This translates into CASSAGAEQFF.

This chain uses TRBV19 with TRBJ1-2, with D uncertain. Germline CDR1 is LNHDA and CDR2 is SQIVND (reference sequence). This CDR3 is 14 amino acids long. V shed 1 base and J shed 1 base, with 7 bases lying between them. The chain's CDR3 is CASSIVGLNYGYTF. CDR3 sequence (DNA): TGTGCCAGTAGTATAGTCGGACTTAACTATGGCTACACCTTC.

The rearrangement links TRBV2 to TRBJ1-1; maybe TRBD1 (6 bases). Trimming took 8 bases from V and 6 from J, leaving 16 bases between them. Germline V CDR1 and CDR2: SNHLY, FYNNEI. The CDR3 totals 13 residues. CDR3 nucleotide sequence: TGTGCCAGCGGAACAGGGCCTTGGGCTGAAGCTTTCTTT. Translation: CASGTGPWAEAFF.

The sample holds a few counts of this clone. DNA of the CDR3: TGTGCCAGCAGCCAAGAGCAGGGAAGGGGATTAGGCGGCTACACCTTC. This encodes CASSQEQGRGLGGYTF. The rearrangement links TRBV4-2 to TRBJ1-2; D is possibly TRBD1 (5 bases). CDR3 length: 16 residues. Germline CDR1 is LGHNA and CDR2 is YNFKEQ. V lost 0 bases and J 8 bases, leaving 19 bases between the germline ends.

The J gene is TRBJ1-5, the V gene TRBV6-6, with a tentative D call TRBD1 (5 bases). Trimming stripped 4 bases from V and 9 bases from J, with 16 bases between. CDR1 and CDR2 (germline): MNHNY, SVGAGI (reference sequence). CDR3 length: 14 residues. The CDR3 here is CASSSWGGKGPQHF. DNA for the CDR3: TGTGCCAGCAGTTCCTGGGGGGGGAAGGGGCCCCAGCATTTT.

The chain recombines TRBV6-1 with TRBJ2-3, with 12 nucleotides matching TRBD2. V lost 5 bases and J lost 6; bases outside the gene matches: 6. CDR1 and CDR2 from the germline V gene are MNHNS and SASEGT. The CDR3 covers 15 residues. The CDR3 protein is CASSRLAGEGDTQYF. CDR3 sequence (DNA): TGTGCCAGCAGTCGACTAGCGGGAGAAGGTGATACGCAGTATTTT.

The chain is built from TRBV7-6 and TRBJ1-2; no clear D gene. V gave up 5 bases and J gave up 4 bases, with 11 bases separating them. There are 13 residues in the CDR3. Germline V gene data show CDR1 as SGHVS and CDR2 as FNYEAQ. The CDR3 here is CASSQNGAYGYTF. The CDR3 DNA is TGTGCCAGCAGCCAGAACGGAGCCTATGGCTACACCTTC.

J is TRBJ2-7 and V is TRBV2; no firm D call. The V gene lost 2 bases and the J gene lost 3 bases, with 17 bases spanning the gap. This CDR3 has 16 amino acids. Germline V gene sequence: CDR1 SNHLY, CDR2 FYNNEI. CDR3 loop: CASSEKTTFLRYEQYF. Written as DNA, the CDR3 is TGTGCCAGCAGTGAAAAGACGACTTTTTTACGCTACGAGCAGTACTTC.

The chain employs TRBV5-4 and TRBJ2-1, with 9 bases matching TRBD2. Germline V gene sequence: CDR1 SGHNT, CDR2 YYREEE (reference sequence). J was trimmed by 7 bases and V by 4 bases; bases with no gene match: 9. There are 15 residues in the CDR3. CDR3 coding DNA: TGTGCCAGCAGCCCGCCGACTAGCGGCTCTAATGAGCAGTTCTTC. Protein product: CASSPPTSGSNEQFF.

This clone has just a few counts. The chain recombines TRBV19 with TRBJ1-2; TRBD1 matches 9 bases. The CDR3 consists of 15 residues. In germline, CDR1 is LNHDA, CDR2 SQIVND (reference sequence). Losses at the gene ends were 5 bases for V and 7 bases for J; bases not matched to a gene: 11. The CDR3 coding sequence is TGTGCCAGTAGTCTACTATCTGGGACAGGGATTGGCTACACCTTC. It is translated as CASSLLSGTGIGYTF.

The chain employs TRBV6-5 and TRBJ2-2, with 8 bases that match TRBD1. The CDR3 consists of 15 residues. J gave up 7 bases and V 1 base, and 5 bases lay outside the gene matches. Germline V gene sequence: CDR1 MNHEY, CDR2 SVGAGI. The CDR3 loop reads CASSYLDRAGGELFF. CDR3 DNA: TGTGCCAGCAGTTACTTGGACAGGGCCGGCGGGGAGCTGTTTTTT.

The J gene is TRBJ1-5, the V gene TRBV5-6; the match to TRBD1 covers 7 bases. CDR3 length: 15 amino acids. The germline gives CDR1 SGHDT, CDR2 YYEEEE. V lost 1 base and J lost 5; bases outside the gene matches: 6. The CDR3 sequence: CASSLWDRPHQPQHF. The CDR3 coding sequence is TGTGCCAGCAGCTTGTGGGACAGACCCCATCAGCCCCAGCATTTT.

The V and J genes are TRBV28 and TRBJ1-3; D gene unclear. Germline CDR1 reads MDHEN; CDR2 reads SYDVKM. The CDR3 is 14 amino acids. The V and J ends lost 5 bases and 4 bases respectively, with 12 bases between them. CDR3 residues: CASSEDWAGNTIYF. The CDR3 DNA reads TGTGCCAGCAGTGAGGACTGGGCCGGAAACACCATATATTTT. Supplemented by reference TRBV28 and TRBJ1-3, the full variable domain reads DVKVTQSSRYLVKRTGEKVFLECVQDMDHENMFWYRQDPGLGLRLIYFSYDVKMKEKGDIPEGYSVSREKKERFSLILESASTNQTSMYLCASSEDWAGNTIYFGEGSWLTVV.

The chain recombines TRBV5-1 with TRBJ2-7; the match to TRBD2 covers 7 bases. The length of the CDR3 is 15 residues. V dropped 0 bases and J dropped 1; count of bases not matched to a gene: 4. Germline values: CDR1 SGHRS, CDR2 YFSETQ. The CDR3 DNA is TGCGCCAGCAGCTTGGACTCGCGGGGGTCCTACGAGCAGTACTTC. Its translation is CASSLDSRGSYEQYF.

V gene TRBV7-8 combines with J gene TRBJ2-7; D gene uncertain. Germline loops: CDR1 SGHVS, CDR2 FQNEAQ. The CDR3 sequence is 16 residues long. V shed 1 base and J shed 0 bases, with 13 bases lying between them. CDR3 sequence reads: CASSLGFGRSSYEQYF. The CDR3 nucleotides read TGTGCCAGCAGCTTAGGGTTCGGCCGAAGCTCCTACGAGCAGTACTTC. The full variable domain, completed using reference TRBV7-8 and TRBJ2-7, is GAGVSQSPRYKVAKRGQDVALRCDPISGHVSLFWYQQALGQGPEFLTYFQNEAQLDKSGLPSDRFFAERPEGSVSTLKIQRTQQEDSAVYLCASSLGFGRSSYEQYFGPGTRLTVT.